What follows are 8 T cell receptor beta chains derived from one specimen sequenced in a study of beta chain features in type 1 diabetes. Broader study findings: Type 1 diabetes patients had moderately but significantly shorter TCRB CDR3s in all four CD4+ subsets.

Expressed TCRB transcripts were sequenced because the isolated RNA had all been reverse transcribed beforehand. TCRdb's table, derived via immunoSEQ multiplex PCR, lists solely in-frame clones and lacks some. Counted here are some 700,000 clones, around an eighth occurring once; the ten biggest clones make up around 0.022%. These TCRs' antigens remain unknown. Sequenced: naive CD4+ T cells from blood. The receptors were sampled from a man between 18 and 29 years old with type 1 diabetes.

This clone has just a few counts. V and J are TRBV6-1 and TRBJ1-2; perhaps TRBD1 as D (6 bases). The CDR3 is 13 amino acids. Trimming removed 5 bases from V and 6 bases from J, with 13 bases in between. Looked up from germline, CDR1 is MNHNS and CDR2 is SASEGT. CDR3 loop: CASSYEQGNGYTF. The CDR3 nucleotides are TGTGCCAGCAGTTATGAACAGGGTAATGGCTACACCTTC.

The V gene is TRBV9, the J gene TRBJ1-1, with D unclear. The V gene lost 0 bases and the J gene lost 2 bases, with 8 bases spanning the gap. CDR3 size: 14 residues. Germline V gene sequence: CDR1 SGDLS, CDR2 YYNGEE. CDR3 nucleotides: TGTGCCAGCAGCGTAGCTTGGGGAAACACTGAAGCTTTCTTT. This encodes CASSVAWGNTEAFF.

V and J are TRBV10-3 and TRBJ1-2; weak D call: TRBD1 (6 bases). Trimming stripped 6 bases from V and 2 bases from J, with 7 bases between. The CDR3 covers 12 residues. Germline CDR1 is ENHRY and CDR2 is SYGVKD. CDR3 DNA sequence: TGTGCCATCAGAGGACAGAACTATGGCTACACCTTC. Its translation is CAIRGQNYGYTF.

This clone showed up just a few times. The V gene is TRBV29-1, the J gene TRBJ1-1; D unclear. Trimming took 3 bases from V and 4 from J, leaving 15 bases between them. The CDR3 sequence is 14 residues long. The germline V gene has CDR1 SQVTM and CDR2 ANQGSEA. This CDR3 reads CSVEMVSPGTEAFF. The CDR3 bases are TGCAGCGTTGAGATGGTCTCACCGGGCACTGAAGCTTTCTTT.

V gene TRBV6-1 combines with J gene TRBJ2-3; D is undetermined. This CDR3 has 14 residues. Germline V CDR1 and CDR2: MNHNS, SASEGT. V dropped 1 base and J dropped 4 bases, with 9 bases sitting between them. The DNA for the CDR3 is TGTGCCAGCAGTGAAGTGGGTATCGCAGATACGCAGTATTTT. Protein sequence: CASSEVGIADTQYF.

This clone was counted between two and nine times. The gene calls are TRBV7-6 and TRBJ1-1; D call uncertain. Trimming shortened V by 5 bases and J by 1 base, and 8 bases separated the two germline ends. CDR3 length: 13 amino acids. Germline values: CDR1 SGHVS, CDR2 FNYEAQ. In DNA, the CDR3 is TGTGCCAGCAGCATCGGGCCGAACACTGAAGCTTTCTTT. This gives the protein CASSIGPNTEAFF.

The CDR3 loop reads CAWSVLSNGYTF. The CDR3 nucleotides read TGTGCCTGGAGTGTACTATCTAATGGCTACACCTTC. This chain joins TRBV30 and TRBJ1-2, with no clear D. V was shortened by 0 bases and J by 6 bases, with 8 bases between the two germline ends. CDR1 is GTSNPN and CDR2 is SVGIG in the germline V gene (reference sequence). CDR3 length: 12 residues.

This clone was observed a handful of times. V is TRBV30 and J is TRBJ1-1; 7 nucleotides match TRBD1. V lost 5 bases to trimming and J lost 4 bases; unmatched junction nucleotides: 7. The CDR3 covers 13 residues. Germline V lookup: CDR1 GTSNPN, CDR2 SVGIG (reference sequence). CDR3 residues: CAWYTQGGTEAFF. In DNA, the CDR3 is TGTGCCTGGTATACCCAGGGGGGCACTGAAGCTTTCTTT.